This entry lists 20 T cell receptor beta chains sequenced from one sample in a study of T-cell reconstitution after alpha-beta-depleted transplantation in children. A TCRbeta library incorporating unique molecular identifiers was prepared. TCRdb re-derived calls from the PCR reads in MiXCR, one entry per CDR3 protein. The sample holds just over 950,000 distinct CDR3 sequences; roughly 29% are singletons and the top ten take 28%. This specimen was PBMCs, mostly from graft donor cells, taken 360 days after TCRalphabeta/CD19-depleted stem cell transplant. The receptor set was obtained from a boy under two years old who had a stem cell transplant for SCID, so the T cells may come from the graft donor.

This clonotype was seen just once. A much larger clone lies a single base off, so this may be a read error. The chain is built from TRBV10-3 and TRBJ2-7; TRBD2 is a possible D gene (6 bases). The CDR3 is 12 residues long. CDR1 ENHRY and CDR2 SYGVKD come from the germline V gene. The chain's CDR3 is CTISVGGGEQYF. CDR3 coding DNA: TGTACCATCAGTGTCGGGGGTGGGGAGCAGTACTTC.

In this sample, this clonotype turned up a few times. The J gene is TRBJ2-4, the V gene TRBV15; possibly TRBD1 or TRBD2 for D (5 bases each). In germline, CDR1 is LNHNV, CDR2 YYDKDF (reference sequence). CDR3 length equals 13 residues. Deletions cut 1 base from V and 8 bases from J, with 9 bases between. As DNA, the CDR3 is TGTGCCACCAGCAGAGCCTTGGGGGACATTCAGTACTTC. It is translated as CATSRALGDIQYF.

The rearrangement links TRBV20-1 to TRBJ2-7; perhaps TRBD1 as D (6 bases). Trimming cost V 4 bases and J 0 bases, with 10 bases left between them. This CDR3 region has 13 residues. Germline V CDR1 and CDR2: DFQATT, SNEGSKA (reference sequence). Here the CDR3 reads CSATRQVSYEQYF. In DNA, the CDR3 is TGCAGTGCTACCCGACAGGTCTCCTACGAGCAGTACTTC.

This clonotype was seen a few times. This chain uses TRBV5-1 with TRBJ2-7; 8 nucleotides line up with TRBD2. The CDR3 spans 16 residues. From germline, CDR1 is SGHRS and CDR2 YFSETQ. V shed 4 bases and J 5 bases; nucleotides not matched to a gene: 14. The CDR3 nucleotides read TGCGCCAGCAGCCTTTCCTCCGTGGAGCGGGGGAACGAGCAGTACTTC. Protein sequence: CASSLSSVERGNEQYF. Variable domain in full (rest from reference TRBV5-1 and TRBJ2-7): KAGVTQTPRYLIKTRGQQVTLSCSPISGHRSVSWYQQTPGQGLQFLFEYFSETQRNKGNFPGRFSGRQFSNSRSEMNVSTLELGDSALYLCASSLSSVERGNEQYFGPGTRLTVT.

This clonotype was observed a few times. This chain connects TRBV27 to TRBJ2-7; 8 nucleotides agree with TRBD1. This CDR3 has 14 amino acids. Germline V gene data show CDR1 as MNHEY and CDR2 as SMNVEV (reference sequence). V lost 3 bases to trimming and J lost 5 bases; unmatched junction nucleotides: 6. The CDR3, as DNA: TGTGCCAGCAGTTTCCTGGACAGGGCACACGAGCAGTACTTC. Amino acids: CASSFLDRAHEQYF.

This chain joins TRBV6-5 and TRBJ1-5; weak D call: TRBD1 (6 bases). Germline V gene sequence: CDR1 MNHEY, CDR2 SVGAGI. The CDR3 runs 14 residues. V was shortened by 3 bases and J by 5 bases, with 11 bases between the two germline ends. CDR3 DNA sequence: TGTGCCAGCAGTTATGGGGGCCCTTATCAGCCCCAGCATTTT. Translating it yields CASSYGGPYQPQHF.

This clonotype has a handful of counts. The rearrangement links TRBV6-2 or TRBV6-3 to TRBJ2-7, with 8 bases lining up with TRBD2. The trim removed 5 bases at V and 7 bases at J, leaving 16 bases unmatched. From germline, CDR1 is MNHEY and CDR2 SVGEGT. The CDR3 is 16 amino acids. The CDR3 DNA reads as TGTGCCAGCAGTACGAGACGACTAGCGCCCATGGGGGAGCAGTACTTC. Residues: CASSTRRLAPMGEQYF.

J is TRBJ1-1 and V is TRBV6-1; D gene unclear. This CDR3 region has 13 residues. Trimming took off 5 bases at V and 5 bases at J, with 12 bases between the two ends. Germline V gives CDR1 MNHNS, CDR2 SASEGT. Written as DNA, the CDR3 is TGTGCCAGCAGTCCCTGGGTAGGGACTGAAGCTTTCTTT. Translated, it gives CASSPWVGTEAFF.

The chain is built from TRBV12-3 or TRBV12-4 and TRBJ2-2, with a tentative D call TRBD2 (6 bases). Trimming took off 7 bases at V and 0 bases at J, with 12 bases between the two ends. The CDR3 has 15 residues. The CDR3 here is CASTAGPPNTGELFF. The CDR3 coding sequence is TGTGCCAGCACGGCGGGGCCTCCGAACACCGGGGAGCTGTTTTTT.

This chain links TRBV2 with TRBJ2-5; 15 positions match TRBD2. Germline-derived CDR1 and CDR2 are SNHLY and FYNNEI. V lost 5 bases and J lost 2; bases outside the gene matches: 12. The CDR3 runs 19 residues. The CDR3 reads CASSLPLGLAGGPQETQYF. CDR3 nucleotide sequence: TGTGCCAGCAGTTTACCTCTGGGACTAGCGGGGGGCCCACAAGAGACCCAGTACTTC.

The chain couples TRBV2 to TRBJ2-3; possibly TRBD1 or TRBD2 for D (6 bases each). In germline, CDR1 is SNHLY, CDR2 FYNNEI. The V end was cut by 3 bases, the J end by 2 bases, with 15 bases between. The CDR3 loop spans 16 amino acids. The CDR3 spells CASSDIEGGYTDTQYF. The DNA for the CDR3 is TGTGCCAGCAGTGACATCGAGGGGGGATACACAGATACGCAGTATTTT.

V usage is TRBV7-8 and J usage is TRBJ2-1; 11 nucleotides match TRBD2. The V and J ends lost 1 base and 4 bases, in that order; junction bases with no gene match: 3. CDR3 size: 16 residues. Germline V gives CDR1 SGHVS, CDR2 FQNEAQ. CDR3 nucleotide sequence: TGTGCCAGCAGCTTAGTAAGACTAGCGGGGTACAATGAGCAGTTCTTC. This sequence encodes CASSLVRLAGYNEQFF.

This clonotype occurred a few times. The rearrangement uses TRBV14 and TRBJ2-1; D is unclear. Trimming cost V 1 base and J 7 bases, with 8 bases left between them. This CDR3 contains 13 residues. Germline V CDR1 and CDR2: SGHDN, FVKESK. The CDR3 protein is CASSQVARNEQFF. CDR3 DNA: TGTGCCAGCAGCCAAGTGGCCCGGAATGAGCAGTTCTTC.

V and J are TRBV6-5 and TRBJ2-2; D might be TRBD1 or TRBD2, each matching 5 bases. The CDR3 is 17 amino acids. The V gene's germline CDR1 is MNHEY and CDR2 SVGAGI. V lost 4 bases and J 0 bases, leaving 15 bases between the germline ends. This chain's CDR3 is CASSSPMGPANTGELFF. The CDR3 DNA reads as TGTGCCAGCAGTTCACCAATGGGACCAGCGAACACCGGGGAGCTGTTTTTT.

This clonotype was detected a few times. This sequence joins TRBV4-1 and TRBJ1-1; D not resolved. This CDR3 contains 13 residues. In germline, CDR1 is MGHRA, CDR2 YSYEKL. The V and J ends lost 4 bases and 3 bases respectively, with 9 bases between them. The CDR3 spells CASSRTSHTEAFF. For the CDR3, the DNA is TGCGCCAGCAGCCGCACCTCTCACACTGAAGCTTTCTTT.

This clonotype occurred a few times. This chain connects TRBV7-9 to TRBJ2-7; no definite D call. In germline, CDR1 is SEHNR, CDR2 FQNEAQ (reference sequence). This CDR3 is 14 amino acids long. Trimming left V 4 bases short and J 2 bases short, with 12 bases between. The CDR3 region is CASSSTKPPYEQYF. The CDR3 nucleotides are TGTGCCAGCAGCTCCACAAAACCCCCCTACGAGCAGTACTTC.

This clonotype has only a few counts. The chain has TRBV28 and TRBJ2-7; 9 nucleotides line up with TRBD1. The CDR3 sequence is 16 residues long. Germline values: CDR1 MDHEN, CDR2 SYDVKM. Trimming at V came to 4 bases and at J to 6 bases, leaving 13 bases not matched to a gene. CDR3 coding DNA: TGTGCCAGCAGTTCGACAGGGGGTACCCGGCCGTCCGAGCAGTACTTC. Protein sequence: CASSSTGGTRPSEQYF.

As regards this clonotype: Mismatch with germline at one junction end may stem from a read error. This sequence joins TRBV28 and TRBJ1-1, with D possibly TRBD1 on 5 matching bases. CDR3 length equals 11 residues. Germline V gene data show CDR1 as MDHEN and CDR2 as SYDVKM. As DNA, the CDR3 is TGTGCCAGCAGGGACGGGGACGAAGGTTTCTTT. This gives the protein CASRDGDEGFF. Full variable domain (remainder filled in from reference TRBV28 and TRBJ1-1): DVKVTQSSRYLVKRTGEKVFLECVQDMDHENMFWYRQDPGLGLRLIYFSYDVKMKEKGDIPEGYSVSREKKERFSLILESASTNQTSMYLCASRDGDEGFFGQGTRLTVV.

The rearrangement joins TRBV20-1 to TRBJ1-5; 9 bases are a match to TRBD1. In germline, CDR1 is DFQATT, CDR2 SNEGSKA (reference sequence). This CDR3 is built from 13 residues. Trimming cost V 6 bases and J 7 bases; bases outside gene matches: 7. CDR3 sequence (DNA): TGCAGTGCCAAGAACAGGGGGCGACAGCCCCAGCATTTT. Residues: CSAKNRGRQPQHF.

This chain connects TRBV6-4 to TRBJ2-1, with 12 bases matching TRBD2. V was pared by 4 bases and J by 8 bases, with 9 bases of the junction left unmatched. The CDR3 consists of 16 residues. Germline-derived CDR1 and CDR2 are MRHNA and SNTAGT. The chain's CDR3 is CASSVELAGGPDEQFF. The DNA of the CDR3 is TGTGCCAGCAGTGTCGAGCTAGCGGGGGGGCCGGATGAGCAGTTCTTC.